The 20 T cell receptor beta chains in this list originate from one sample, sequenced in a study of blood T cell repertoires in COVID-19. Libraries were prepared by immunoSEQ multiplex PCR; TCRdb keeps only in-frame clonotypes and omits some of them. The sample consists of 200,000 or so clones, about 89% of them appearing once. What was sequenced was peripheral blood. The receptors were gathered from a man aged 60-69 years who had recovered from COVID-19.

The chain recombines TRBV27 with TRBJ2-7; D is unresolved. V gave up 2 bases and J gave up 3 bases, with 8 bases separating them. In germline, CDR1 is MNHEY, CDR2 SMNVEV (reference sequence). The CDR3 runs 13 residues. This chain's CDR3 is CASSLGAIYEQYF. CDR3 sequence (DNA): TGTGCCAGCAGTTTAGGAGCCATCTACGAGCAGTACTTC.

V and J are TRBV6-2 or TRBV6-3 and TRBJ2-3; TRBD2 is a possible D gene (5 bases). CDR3 length: 17 residues. V gave up 5 bases and J gave up 0 bases, with 18 bases separating them. Germline-derived CDR1 and CDR2 are MNHEY and SVGEGT. The CDR3: CASSPPGWRASTDTQYF. In DNA, the CDR3 is TGTGCCAGCAGTCCCCCAGGATGGCGGGCGAGCACAGATACGCAGTATTTT.

The chain joins TRBV19 to TRBJ1-5; tentative D call: TRBD1 (5 bases). The germline V gene has CDR1 LNHDA and CDR2 SQIVND (reference sequence). The CDR3 contains 14 residues. V lost 4 bases to trimming and J lost 0 bases, with 7 bases between them. DNA of the CDR3: TGTGCCAGTAGTACAGGACATAGCAATCAGCCCCAGCATTTT. Translation gives CASSTGHSNQPQHF.

J is TRBJ2-7 and V is TRBV4-3; D gene unclear. The V and J ends lost 5 bases and 0 bases respectively, with 14 bases between them. Germline CDR1 is LGHNA and CDR2 is YSLEER. The CDR3 totals 15 residues. The CDR3 region has the DNA TGCGCCAGCAGCAGAACGACTGGGTACTCCTACGAGCAGTACTTC. The encoded protein is CASSRTTGYSYEQYF.

The chain is built from TRBV7-2 and TRBJ2-2; maybe TRBD2 (6 bases). V was shortened by 4 bases and J by 6 bases, with 15 bases between the two germline ends. The CDR3 spans 15 residues. Looked up from germline, CDR1 is SGHTA and CDR2 is FQGNSA. This CDR3 is CASSSRRDFPGELFF. CDR3 coding DNA: TGTGCCAGCAGCTCTCGAAGGGACTTTCCCGGGGAGCTGTTTTTT.

This chain connects TRBV4-3 to TRBJ2-1; D might be TRBD1 (6 bases). The length of the CDR3 is 16 residues. Trimming took off 1 base at V and 3 bases at J, with 13 bases between the two ends. Germline V lookup: CDR1 LGHNA, CDR2 YSLEER. CDR3 nucleotide sequence: TGCGCCAGCAGCCAAGTTTGGACAGAGATCTACAATGAGCAGTTCTTC. Translating gives CASSQVWTEIYNEQFF.

The chain recombines TRBV9 with TRBJ2-3; TRBD2 matches at 11 bases. This CDR3 contains 15 residues. From germline, CDR1 is SGDLS and CDR2 YYNGEE. V gave up 4 bases and J gave up 1 base; unmatched junction bases: 2. As DNA, the CDR3 is TGTGCCAGCAGCCTACTAGCGGGGGGCACAGATACGCAGTATTTT. Translation: CASSLLAGGTDTQYF.

The chain combines TRBV6-5 with TRBJ2-5; the match to TRBD2 covers 11 bases. The germline V gene encodes CDR1 MNHEY and CDR2 SVGAGI. The CDR3 is 16 residues long. Trimming removed 0 bases from V and 4 bases from J; junction bases left unmatched: 4. The CDR3 bases are TGTGCCAGCAGTTACTCCGGCCTAGCGGGAGGAGAGACCCAGTACTTC. Translated, it gives CASSYSGLAGGETQYF.

V is TRBV2 and J is TRBJ2-1, with 8 bases identical to TRBD2. Germline V gene sequence: CDR1 SNHLY, CDR2 FYNNEI. CDR3 length: 15 amino acids. Losses at the gene ends were 4 bases for V and 9 bases for J; bases not matched to a gene: 11. The CDR3 sequence: CASSVGDSRGGEQFF. The CDR3 bases are TGTGCCAGCAGTGTAGGGGACTCCCGGGGGGGTGAGCAGTTCTTC.

The J gene is TRBJ2-3, the V gene TRBV11-3, with TRBD2 identical over 9 bases. The ends lost 0 bases at V and 4 bases at J; junction bases unmatched: 2. From germline, CDR1 is SGHNT and CDR2 YENEEA. The length of the CDR3 is 15 residues. The CDR3: CASSLEGLASDTQYF. Here the CDR3 DNA reads TGTGCCAGCAGCTTAGAGGGACTAGCTTCAGATACGCAGTATTTT.

The V gene is TRBV19, the J gene TRBJ1-3; TRBD1 is a possible D gene (6 bases). CDR3 length: 15 amino acids. In germline, CDR1 is LNHDA, CDR2 SQIVND (reference sequence). The V end lost 4 bases, the J end lost 0 bases, and 10 bases lay between the germline ends. CDR3 nucleotides: TGTGCCAGTAGTACCGACAGGACCTCTGGAAACACCATATATTTT. Translation: CASSTDRTSGNTIYF. The whole variable domain, filled in from reference TRBV19 and TRBJ1-3, reads DGGITQSPKYLFRKEGQNVTLSCEQNLNHDAMYWYRQDPGQGLRLIYYSQIVNDFQKGDIAEGYSVSREKKESFPLTVTSAQKNPTAFYLCASSTDRTSGNTIYFGEGSWLTVV.

The CDR3 reads CASSLGTSRDTQYF. CDR3 nucleotide sequence: TGTGCCAGCAGCTTAGGGACTAGTCGTGATACGCAGTATTTT. This chain uses TRBV7-2 with TRBJ2-3; 7 nucleotides line up with TRBD2. This CDR3 comprises 14 residues. The ends lost 1 base at V and 6 bases at J; junction bases unmatched: 4. The V gene's germline CDR1 is SGHTA and CDR2 FQGNSA.

The rearrangement links TRBV5-1 to TRBJ2-3, with 7 positions matching TRBD2. The germline gives CDR1 SGHRS, CDR2 YFSETQ. V lost 9 bases to trimming and J lost 2 bases; unmatched junction nucleotides: 9. This CDR3 region has 14 residues. CDR3 nucleotide sequence: TGCGCCACCCGGCGTGGGACTACCACAGATACGCAGTATTTT. Protein: CATRRGTTTDTQYF.

This sequence joins TRBV10-3 and TRBJ2-1; 11 nucleotides match TRBD1. CDR3 length: 14 residues. From germline, CDR1 is ENHRY and CDR2 SYGVKD. The V segment lost 6 bases and the J segment 10 bases; nucleotides outside the gene matches: 8. Written as DNA, the CDR3 is TGTGCCATCAGCCCTGGACAGGGGGCATGGGAGCAGTTCTTC. Translation: CAISPGQGAWEQFF.

This chain connects TRBV7-8 to TRBJ2-7; a weak D match, TRBD2 (6 bases). Germline lookup yields CDR1 SGHVS and CDR2 FQNEAQ. V lost 5 bases, J lost 0 bases, and 11 bases lay in between. The CDR3 has 14 amino acids. The CDR3 spells CASSHAGSSYEQYF. The DNA for the CDR3 is TGTGCCAGCAGCCATGCGGGAAGCTCCTACGAGCAGTACTTC.

The chain employs TRBV9 and TRBJ1-3; 8 bases map to TRBD1. This CDR3 contains 15 residues. In germline, CDR1 is SGDLS, CDR2 YYNGEE. The trim removed 0 bases at V and 7 bases at J, leaving 6 bases unmatched. CDR3 coding DNA: TGTGCCAGCAGCGTAGGCACAGGGGGGGCCAACACCATATATTTT. Translating it yields CASSVGTGGANTIYF.

This chain uses TRBV9 with TRBJ2-7; TRBD2 matches 11 bases. Germline V CDR1 and CDR2: SGDLS, YYNGEE. The CDR3 runs to 16 residues. With V trimmed by 2 bases and J by 2 bases, 6 bases remained unmatched. The CDR3 sequence: CASSVSSGGSTYEQYF. The CDR3 DNA is TGTGCCAGCAGCGTCTCTAGCGGGGGGTCAACCTACGAGCAGTACTTC.

There are a few counts of this clone. The chain combines TRBV18 with TRBJ2-4; weak D call: TRBD2 (5 bases). The CDR3 contains 11 residues. Deletions cut 1 base from V and 11 bases from J, with 6 bases between. Germline V gene data show CDR1 as KGHSH and CDR2 as LQKENI. CDR3 sequence reads: CASSPLEVQYF. CDR3 DNA sequence: TGTGCCAGCTCACCACTGGAGGTTCAGTACTTC.

This chain links TRBV7-2 with TRBJ1-1; TRBD1 is a possible D gene (5 bases). The ends were cut back, 5 bases at V and 5 bases at J, with 18 bases in the middle. The CDR3 runs to 15 residues. Germline CDR1 SGHTA, CDR2 FQGNSA. The CDR3 DNA reads as TGTGCCAGCAGCCCTCAGAGGGGCGGGGAGACTGAAGCTTTCTTT. Translated: CASSPQRGGETEAFF. Variable domain in full (rest from reference TRBV7-2 and TRBJ1-1): GAGVSQSPSNKVTEKGKDVELRCDPISGHTALYWYRQSLGQGLEFLIYFQGNSAPDKSGLPSDRFSAERTGGSVSTLTIQRTQQEDSAVYLCASSPQRGGETEAFFGQGTRLTVV.

The chain links TRBV19 to TRBJ2-2, with 11 bases lining up with TRBD1. The junction had 4 bases not matched to a gene; V was cut back by 10 bases and J by 3 bases. The germline V gene encodes CDR1 LNHDA and CDR2 SQIVND (reference sequence). This CDR3 has 14 residues. The CDR3 DNA is TGTGCCACCGGACAGGGGGCGTACACCGGGGAGCTGTTTTTT. This gives the protein CATGQGAYTGELFF.